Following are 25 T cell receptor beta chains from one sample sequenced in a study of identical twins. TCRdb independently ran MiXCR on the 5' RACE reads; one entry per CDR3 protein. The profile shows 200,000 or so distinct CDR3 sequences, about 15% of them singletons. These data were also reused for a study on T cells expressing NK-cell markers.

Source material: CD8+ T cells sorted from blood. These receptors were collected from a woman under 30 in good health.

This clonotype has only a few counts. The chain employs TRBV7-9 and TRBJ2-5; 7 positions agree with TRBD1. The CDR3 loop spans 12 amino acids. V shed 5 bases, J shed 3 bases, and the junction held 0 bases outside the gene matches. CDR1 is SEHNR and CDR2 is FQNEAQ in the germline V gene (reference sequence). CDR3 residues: CASSGTEETQYF. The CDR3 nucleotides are TGTGCCAGCAGCGGGACAGAAGAGACCCAGTACTTC.

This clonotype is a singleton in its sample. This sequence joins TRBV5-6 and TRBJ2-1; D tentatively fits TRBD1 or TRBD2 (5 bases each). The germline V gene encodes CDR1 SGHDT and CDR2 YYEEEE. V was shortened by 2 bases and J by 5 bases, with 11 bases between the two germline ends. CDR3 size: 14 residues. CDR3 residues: CASSLRGVHNEQFF. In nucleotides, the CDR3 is TGTGCCAGCAGCTTAAGAGGGGTCCACAATGAGCAGTTCTTC.

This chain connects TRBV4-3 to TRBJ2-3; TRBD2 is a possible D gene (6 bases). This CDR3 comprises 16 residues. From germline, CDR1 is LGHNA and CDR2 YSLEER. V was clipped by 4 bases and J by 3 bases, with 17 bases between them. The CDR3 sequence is CASSPLTGTQTDTQYF. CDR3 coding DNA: TGCGCCAGCAGCCCCCTTACCGGGACTCAAACAGATACGCAGTATTTT.

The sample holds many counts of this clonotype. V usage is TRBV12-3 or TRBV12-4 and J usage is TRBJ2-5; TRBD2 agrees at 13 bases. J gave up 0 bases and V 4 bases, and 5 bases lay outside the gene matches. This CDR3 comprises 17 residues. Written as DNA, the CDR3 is TGTGCCAGCAGTTCCGGACTAGCGGGAGCGGACCAAGAGACCCAGTACTTC. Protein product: CASSSGLAGADQETQYF.

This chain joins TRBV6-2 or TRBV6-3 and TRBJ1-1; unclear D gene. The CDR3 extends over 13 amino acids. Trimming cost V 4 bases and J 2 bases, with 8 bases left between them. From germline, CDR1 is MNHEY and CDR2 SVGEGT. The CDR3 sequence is CASSLYINTEAFF. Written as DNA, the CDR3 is TGTGCCAGCAGTTTATACATTAACACTGAAGCTTTCTTT.

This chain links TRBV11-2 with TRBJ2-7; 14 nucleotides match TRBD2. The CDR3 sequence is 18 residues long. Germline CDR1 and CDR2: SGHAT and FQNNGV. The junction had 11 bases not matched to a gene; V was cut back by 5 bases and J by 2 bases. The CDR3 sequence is CASSPSGLAGVIAYEQYF. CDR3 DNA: TGTGCCAGCAGCCCCTCGGGACTAGCGGGGGTGATTGCCTACGAGCAGTACTTC.

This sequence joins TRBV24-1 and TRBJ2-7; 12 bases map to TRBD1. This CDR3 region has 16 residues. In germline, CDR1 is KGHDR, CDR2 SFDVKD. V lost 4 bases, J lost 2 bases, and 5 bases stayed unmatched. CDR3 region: CATSDPRDRGPYEQYF. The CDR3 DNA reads TGTGCCACCAGTGACCCCAGGGACAGGGGGCCCTACGAGCAGTACTTC.

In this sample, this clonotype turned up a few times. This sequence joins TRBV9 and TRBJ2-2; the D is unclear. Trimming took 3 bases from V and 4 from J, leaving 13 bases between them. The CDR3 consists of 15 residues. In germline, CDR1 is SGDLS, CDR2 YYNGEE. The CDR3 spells CASSARSLSTGELFF. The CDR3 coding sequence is TGTGCCAGCAGCGCCCGGTCCCTCAGCACCGGGGAGCTGTTTTTT.

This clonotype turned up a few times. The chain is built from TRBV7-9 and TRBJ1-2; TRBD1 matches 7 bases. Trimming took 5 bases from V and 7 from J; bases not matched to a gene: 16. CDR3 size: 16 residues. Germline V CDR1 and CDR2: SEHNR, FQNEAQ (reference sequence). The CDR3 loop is CASSGAVGRDSSGYTF. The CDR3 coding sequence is TGTGCCAGCAGCGGAGCGGTTGGCAGGGACAGCTCTGGCTACACCTTC. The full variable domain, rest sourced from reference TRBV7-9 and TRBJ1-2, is DTGVSQNPRHKITKRGQNVTFRCDPISEHNRLYWYRQTLGQGPEFLTYFQNEAQLEKSRLLSDRFSAERPKGSFSTLEIQRTEQGDSAMYLCASSGAVGRDSSGYTFGSGTRLTVV.

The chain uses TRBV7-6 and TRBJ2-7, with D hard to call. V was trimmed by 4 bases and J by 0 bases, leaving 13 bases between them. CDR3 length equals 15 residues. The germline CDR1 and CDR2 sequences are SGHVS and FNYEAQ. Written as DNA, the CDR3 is TGTGCCAGCAGCTCTACCACGGGCGGCTCCTACGAGCAGTACTTC. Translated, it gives CASSSTTGGSYEQYF. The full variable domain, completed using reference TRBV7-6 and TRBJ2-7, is GAGVSQSPRYKVTKRGQDVALRCDPISGHVSLYWYRQALGQGPEFLTYFNYEAQQDKSGLPNDRFSAERPEGSISTLTIQRTEQRDSAMYRCASSSTTGGSYEQYFGPGTRLTVT.

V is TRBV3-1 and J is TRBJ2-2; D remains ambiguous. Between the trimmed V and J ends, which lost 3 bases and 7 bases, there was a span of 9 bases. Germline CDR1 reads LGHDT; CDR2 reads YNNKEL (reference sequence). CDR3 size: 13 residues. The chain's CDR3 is CASSQVGLGELFF. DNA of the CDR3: TGTGCCAGCAGCCAGGTCGGGCTCGGGGAGCTGTTTTTT. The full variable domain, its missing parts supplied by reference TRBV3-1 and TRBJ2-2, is DTAVSQTPKYLVTQMGNDKSIKCEQNLGHDTMYWYKQDSKKFLKIMFSYNNKELIINETVPNRFSPKSPDKAHLNLHINSLELGDSAVYFCASSQVGLGELFFGEGSRLTVL.

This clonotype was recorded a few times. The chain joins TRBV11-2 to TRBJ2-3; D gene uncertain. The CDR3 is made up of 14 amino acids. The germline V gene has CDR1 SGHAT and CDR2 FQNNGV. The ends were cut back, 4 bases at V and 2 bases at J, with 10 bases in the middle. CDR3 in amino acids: CASSWGLFTDTQYF. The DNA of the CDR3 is TGTGCCAGCAGCTGGGGATTATTCACAGATACGCAGTATTTT.

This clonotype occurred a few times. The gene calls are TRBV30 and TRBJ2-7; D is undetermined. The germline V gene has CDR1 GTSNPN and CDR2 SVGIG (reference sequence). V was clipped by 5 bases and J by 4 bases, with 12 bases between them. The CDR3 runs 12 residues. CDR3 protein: CAWCGVEYEQYF. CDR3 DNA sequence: TGTGCCTGGTGCGGAGTGGAGTACGAGCAGTACTTC.

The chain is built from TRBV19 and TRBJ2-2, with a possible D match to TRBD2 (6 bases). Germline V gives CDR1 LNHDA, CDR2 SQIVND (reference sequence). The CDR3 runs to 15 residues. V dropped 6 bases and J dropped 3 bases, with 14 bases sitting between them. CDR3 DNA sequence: TGTGCCAGTAGGCTGGGGGGAAGGGACACCGGGGAGCTGTTTTTT. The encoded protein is CASRLGGRDTGELFF.

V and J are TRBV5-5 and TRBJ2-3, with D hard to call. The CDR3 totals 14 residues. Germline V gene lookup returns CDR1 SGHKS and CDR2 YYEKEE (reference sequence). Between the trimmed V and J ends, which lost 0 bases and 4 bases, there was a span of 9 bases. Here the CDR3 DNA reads TGTGCCAGCAGCTTGGAGTGGGTAGCAGATACGCAGTATTTT. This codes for CASSLEWVADTQYF.

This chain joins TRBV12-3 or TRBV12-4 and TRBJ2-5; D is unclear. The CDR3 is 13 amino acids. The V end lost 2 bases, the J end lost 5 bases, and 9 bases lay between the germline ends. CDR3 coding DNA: TGTGCCAGCAGTTTACACGGCCCGGAGACCCAGTACTTC. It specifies CASSLHGPETQYF.

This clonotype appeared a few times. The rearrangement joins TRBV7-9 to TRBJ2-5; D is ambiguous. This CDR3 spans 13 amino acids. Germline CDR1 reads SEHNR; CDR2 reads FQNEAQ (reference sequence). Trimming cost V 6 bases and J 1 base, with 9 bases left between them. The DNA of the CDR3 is TGTGCCAGCAGTTTGGACGGCCAAGAGACCCAGTACTTC. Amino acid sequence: CASSLDGQETQYF.

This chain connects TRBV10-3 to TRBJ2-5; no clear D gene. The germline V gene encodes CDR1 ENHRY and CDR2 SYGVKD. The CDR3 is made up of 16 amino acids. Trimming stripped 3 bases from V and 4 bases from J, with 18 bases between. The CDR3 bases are TGTGCCATCAGTGATGTCCTAGGAGACGTTGGAGAGACCCAGTACTTC. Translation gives CAISDVLGDVGETQYF.

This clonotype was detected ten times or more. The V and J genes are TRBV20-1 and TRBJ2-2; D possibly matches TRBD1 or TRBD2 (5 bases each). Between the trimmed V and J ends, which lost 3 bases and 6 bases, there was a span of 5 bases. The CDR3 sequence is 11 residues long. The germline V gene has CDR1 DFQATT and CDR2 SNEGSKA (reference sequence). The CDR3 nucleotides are TGCAGTGCTAGGGGGGCCGGGGAGCTGTTTTTT. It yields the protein CSARGAGELFF.

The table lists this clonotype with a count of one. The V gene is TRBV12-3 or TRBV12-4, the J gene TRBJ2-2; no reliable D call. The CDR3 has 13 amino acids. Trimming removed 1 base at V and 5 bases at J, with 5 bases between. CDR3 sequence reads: CASSLGETGELFF. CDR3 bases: TGTGCCAGCAGTTTAGGGGAAACCGGGGAGCTGTTTTTT.

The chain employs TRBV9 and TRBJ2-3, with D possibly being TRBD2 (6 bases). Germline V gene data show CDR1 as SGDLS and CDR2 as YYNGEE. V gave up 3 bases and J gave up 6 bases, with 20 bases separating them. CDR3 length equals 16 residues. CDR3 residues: CASSGQRSGPFDTQYF. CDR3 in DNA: TGTGCCAGCAGCGGACAGCGCAGCGGGCCCTTCGATACGCAGTATTTT.

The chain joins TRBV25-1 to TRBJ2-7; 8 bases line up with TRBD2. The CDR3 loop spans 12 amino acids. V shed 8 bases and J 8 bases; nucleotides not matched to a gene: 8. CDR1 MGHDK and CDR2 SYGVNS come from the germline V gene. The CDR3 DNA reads TGTGCCAGCTGCTTGAGCGGGGGTAAGCAGTACTTC. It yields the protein CASCLSGGKQYF.

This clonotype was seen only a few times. CDR3 sequence: CASSLLGQGGDTQYF. CDR3 nucleotides: TGTGCCAGCAGTCTATTGGGACAGGGTGGAGATACGCAGTATTTT. This chain connects TRBV27 to TRBJ2-3; TRBD1 matches 9 bases. There are 15 residues in the CDR3. Germline V gene sequence: CDR1 MNHEY, CDR2 SMNVEV (reference sequence). V dropped 5 bases and J dropped 5; count of bases not matched to a gene: 8.

Here the CDR3 DNA reads TGTGCCAGCATTTATTCGTATCGGCTCGACAATGAGCAGTTCTTC. Protein: CASIYSYRLDNEQFF. This chain uses TRBV2 with TRBJ2-1; D ambiguous. The CDR3 totals 15 residues. Germline V gene sequence: CDR1 SNHLY, CDR2 FYNNEI. V lost 7 bases and J 5 bases, leaving 18 bases between the germline ends.

CDR3: CASSLTSRSEQFF. The CDR3 DNA follows: TGTGCCAGCAGCCTCACGTCAAGGAGTGAGCAGTTCTTC. V and J are TRBV11-2 and TRBJ2-1; D remains unclear. The CDR3 consists of 13 residues. Trimming pared 5 bases from V and 9 bases from J, leaving 14 bases between. The germline gives CDR1 SGHAT, CDR2 FQNNGV.